The next 25 T cell receptor beta chains were all read from a single sample in a study of naive CD8 T cells in extremely preterm neonates. Some clones are missing from TCRdb's copy, which holds only in-frame ones; the method was immunoSEQ multiplex PCR. Found here are around 7,000 clones, about 97% of them singletons; the top ten hold roughly 0.31%. The specimen sequenced was naive CD8+ T cells from blood. The receptors originated from a human donor in good health.

In DNA, the CDR3 is TGCGCCAGCAGCCAAGGGGACTCCCATCCCCCAGATACGCAGTATTTT. Translated, it gives CASSQGDSHPPDTQYF. The rearrangement uses TRBV4-1 and TRBJ2-3; D is possibly TRBD2 (6 bases). The ends were cut back, 1 base at V and 4 bases at J, with 15 bases in the middle. CDR1 is MGHRA, CDR2 YSYEKL, per germline. The CDR3 consists of 16 residues.

V gene TRBV6-5 combines with J gene TRBJ2-1; 8 positions agree with TRBD1. The germline V gene encodes CDR1 MNHEY and CDR2 SVGAGI. V was clipped by 10 bases and J by 15 bases; unmatched bases: 14. The CDR3 has 12 residues. The CDR3: CANLAGGARWFF. DNA of the CDR3: TGTGCCAACCTGGCAGGGGGCGCCCGTTGGTTCTTC.

The chain employs TRBV9 and TRBJ1-6; no firm D call. Germline values: CDR1 SGDLS, CDR2 YYNGEE. The CDR3 totals 14 residues. V gave up 0 bases and J gave up 7 bases, with 8 bases separating them. The CDR3, as DNA: TGTGCCAGCAGCGTAGCATGGGAGAATTCACCCCTCCACTTT. Its protein product is CASSVAWENSPLHF.

The chain couples TRBV19 to TRBJ2-7; perhaps TRBD2 as D (5 bases). The ends were cut back, 4 bases at V and 1 base at J, with 17 bases in the middle. Germline CDR1 reads LNHDA; CDR2 reads SQIVND (reference sequence). This CDR3 is built from 16 residues. Here the CDR3 DNA reads TGTGCCAGTAGTACCAGCTTGTGGGAGAAGTCCTACGAGCAGTACTTC. Residues: CASSTSLWEKSYEQYF.

In this sample, this clone turned up once. The V and J genes are TRBV29-1 and TRBJ1-1; no clear D. Trimming took 5 bases from V and 1 from J, leaving 14 bases between them. This CDR3 has 14 residues. The V gene's germline CDR1 is SQVTM and CDR2 ANQGSEA. The CDR3 DNA sequence: TGCAGCGTTTCTCAAGCCGCTCGGAACACTGAAGCTTTCTTT. Translation gives CSVSQAARNTEAFF.

This clone was seen a few times. The chain recombines TRBV5-4 with TRBJ2-1, with D tentatively TRBD2 (5 bases). CDR3 length: 13 residues. CDR1 is SGHNT, CDR2 YYREEE, per germline (reference sequence). Trimming left V 0 bases short and J 5 bases short, with 6 bases between. The CDR3 sequence: CASSLAGDNEQFF. The CDR3 coding sequence is TGTGCCAGCAGCTTGGCCGGGGACAATGAGCAGTTCTTC.

The chain couples TRBV4-1 to TRBJ1-1; TRBD1 matches 9 bases. Germline V lookup: CDR1 MGHRA, CDR2 YSYEKL. V was pared by 2 bases and J by 4 bases, with 8 bases of the junction left unmatched. The CDR3 is 16 residues long. The CDR3 protein is CASSQPTGGLGTEAFF. CDR3 DNA: TGCGCCAGCAGCCAACCGACAGGGGGGTTGGGCACTGAAGCTTTCTTT.

This rearrangement joins TRBV30 to TRBJ2-7, with 9 bases aligning to TRBD1. V dropped 2 bases and J dropped 4; count of bases not matched to a gene: 12. This CDR3 is 16 amino acids long. Germline values: CDR1 GTSNPN, CDR2 SVGIG (reference sequence). As DNA, the CDR3 is TGTGCCTGGAGTACAGGGGGCGCCGACTGGCGATACGAGCAGTACTTC. Translated: CAWSTGGADWRYEQYF.

This chain uses TRBV5-6 with TRBJ2-7, with TRBD1 identical over 10 bases. Germline CDR1 and CDR2: SGHDT and YYEEEE. With 4 bases clipped from V and 0 bases from J, the junction kept 4 bases outside the gene matches. The length of the CDR3 is 15 residues. The CDR3 spells CASSLTGGFSYEQYF. The CDR3 nucleotides are TGTGCCAGCAGCCTGACAGGGGGCTTCTCCTACGAGCAGTACTTC.

The chain couples TRBV5-6 to TRBJ1-1, with 7 nucleotides matching TRBD1. From germline, CDR1 is SGHDT and CDR2 YYEEEE. This CDR3 has 14 amino acids. V was clipped by 0 bases and J by 3 bases; unmatched bases: 2. This CDR3 reads CASSLAGGDTEAFF. The CDR3, as DNA: TGTGCCAGCAGCTTGGCAGGGGGTGACACTGAAGCTTTCTTT.

This chain connects TRBV7-9 to TRBJ1-1, with D maybe TRBD1 (5 bases). V lost 5 bases to trimming and J lost 1 base, with 11 bases between them. The germline CDR1 and CDR2 sequences are SEHNR and FQNEAQ (reference sequence). The length of the CDR3 is 14 residues. The CDR3 loop reads CASSPDSPNTEAFF. The CDR3 DNA is TGTGCCAGCAGCCCAGACAGCCCGAACACTGAAGCTTTCTTT.

This sequence joins TRBV18 and TRBJ2-3, with D perhaps TRBD2 (6 bases). Trimming stripped 6 bases from V and 2 bases from J, with 21 bases between. Germline V CDR1 and CDR2: KGHSH, LQKENI. This CDR3 has 17 amino acids. The CDR3 region is CASSSGGGTSLTDTQYF. In nucleotides, the CDR3 is TGTGCCAGCTCTTCAGGAGGCGGTACTAGCCTCACAGATACGCAGTATTTT.

This chain uses TRBV5-6 with TRBJ2-7; D uncertain. The V end lost 2 bases, the J end lost 6 bases, and 9 bases lay between the germline ends. The CDR3 has 12 residues. The germline V gene has CDR1 SGHDT and CDR2 YYEEEE. CDR3 sequence reads: CASSLLSSEQYF. In DNA form, the CDR3 reads TGTGCCAGCAGCTTACTTAGTAGCGAGCAGTACTTC.

This clone appeared once. V and J are TRBV27 and TRBJ2-1, with 10 bases aligning to TRBD2. The germline V gene has CDR1 MNHEY and CDR2 SMNVEV (reference sequence). V shed 7 bases and J 3 bases; nucleotides not matched to a gene: 6. The CDR3 loop spans 15 amino acids. CDR3 region: CASNKLAGGYNEQFF. The DNA for the CDR3 is TGTGCCAGCAACAAATTAGCGGGAGGCTACAATGAGCAGTTCTTC.

This chain links TRBV13 with TRBJ2-3; the match to TRBD2 covers 11 bases. From germline, CDR1 is PRHDT and CDR2 FYEKMQ (reference sequence). The V and J ends lost 4 bases and 3 bases, in that order; junction bases with no gene match: 6. The CDR3 consists of 16 residues. CDR3 sequence: CASSSTSGRGTDTQYF. Here the CDR3 DNA reads TGTGCCAGCAGCTCTACTAGCGGGAGAGGAACAGATACGCAGTATTTT.

This chain joins TRBV9 and TRBJ2-4; TRBD2 is a possible D gene (5 bases). Between the trimmed V and J ends, which lost 0 bases and 6 bases, there was a span of 16 bases. The CDR3 loop spans 16 amino acids. CDR1 is SGDLS, CDR2 YYNGEE, per germline. The CDR3 is CASSVAPGEGLNIQYF. The CDR3 DNA reads as TGTGCCAGCAGCGTAGCCCCCGGGGAAGGGCTAAACATTCAGTACTTC.

The genes are TRBV2 and TRBJ1-5; 11 nucleotides line up with TRBD1. CDR3 length: 16 amino acids. With V trimmed by 3 bases and J by 5 bases, 6 bases remained unmatched. The germline V gene has CDR1 SNHLY and CDR2 FYNNEI. CDR3 loop: CASSDAGTGGDQPQHF. CDR3 in DNA: TGTGCCAGCAGTGACGCCGGGACAGGGGGGGATCAGCCCCAGCATTTT. Supplemented by reference TRBV2 and TRBJ1-5, the full variable domain reads EPEVTQTPSHQVTQMGQEVILRCVPISNHLYFYWYRQILGQKVEFLVSFYNNEISEKSEIFDDQFSVERPDGSNFTLKIRSTKLEDSAMYFCASSDAGTGGDQPQHFGDGTRLSIL.

The CDR3 spells CASSSWVVSGLEQFF. In nucleotides, the CDR3 is TGTGCCAGCAGCTCCTGGGTCGTGAGCGGGCTTGAGCAGTTCTTC. The rearrangement uses TRBV5-6 and TRBJ2-1, with a tentative D call TRBD2 (6 bases). The CDR3 is 15 amino acids. V dropped 3 bases and J dropped 9 bases, with 19 bases sitting between them. CDR1 is SGHDT and CDR2 is YYEEEE in the germline V gene.

This rearrangement joins TRBV30 to TRBJ2-7; 8 bases are shared with TRBD1. The germline CDR1 and CDR2 sequences are GTSNPN and SVGIG (reference sequence). The CDR3 extends over 16 amino acids. After removal of 1 base from V and 3 bases from J, the junction contained 11 bases not matched to a gene. For the CDR3, the DNA is TGTGCCTGGAGTGCCCATAATACCGGGACAGGCTACGAGCAGTACTTC. Translated: CAWSAHNTGTGYEQYF. Together with reference TRBV30 and TRBJ2-7, the CDR3 gives the full variable domain: SQTIHQWPATLVQPVGSPLSLECTVEGTSNPNLYWYRQAAGRGLQLLFYSVGIGQISSEVPQNLSASRPQDRQFILSSKKLLLSDSGFYLCAWSAHNTGTGYEQYFGPGTRLTVT.

V is TRBV7-8 and J is TRBJ1-1; D may be TRBD1 (5 bases). The germline gives CDR1 SGHVS, CDR2 FQNEAQ. The CDR3 is 14 residues long. Deletions cut 4 bases from V and 6 bases from J, with 15 bases between. The CDR3 loop reads CASSSTRQGPEAFF. The CDR3 bases are TGTGCCAGCAGCTCGACCCGGCAGGGCCCTGAAGCTTTCTTT. Looking up the rest from reference TRBV7-8 and TRBJ1-1 gives the full variable domain: GAGVSQSPRYKVAKRGQDVALRCDPISGHVSLFWYQQALGQGPEFLTYFQNEAQLDKSGLPSDRFFAERPEGSVSTLKIQRTQQEDSAVYLCASSSTRQGPEAFFGQGTRLTVV.

The chain has TRBV5-6 and TRBJ2-1; 8 bases align to TRBD2. V gave up 3 bases and J gave up 2 bases; unmatched junction bases: 7. Germline CDR1 and CDR2: SGHDT and YYEEEE. The CDR3 totals 16 residues. Here the CDR3 reads CASSSGRGLPYNEQFF. The CDR3 DNA follows: TGTGCCAGCAGCTCCGGGAGGGGACTACCCTACAATGAGCAGTTCTTC. The full variable domain, its missing parts supplied by reference TRBV5-6 and TRBJ2-1, is DAGVTQSPTHLIKTRGQQVTLRCSPKSGHDTVSWYQQALGQGPQFIFQYYEEEERQRGNFPDRFSGHQFPNYSSELNVNALLLGDSALYLCASSSGRGLPYNEQFFGPGTRLTVL.

This CDR3 reads CASSGEGDTEAFF. The DNA for the CDR3 is TGTGCCAGCAGCGGGGAGGGGGACACTGAAGCTTTCTTT. The V and J genes are TRBV13 and TRBJ1-1, with TRBD1 as a possible D gene (6 bases). The V end was cut by 5 bases, the J end by 3 bases, with 10 bases between. The CDR3 sequence is 13 residues long. Germline V gene data show CDR1 as PRHDT and CDR2 as FYEKMQ (reference sequence).

The V and J genes are TRBV11-1 and TRBJ2-7; D not certain. V lost 1 base and J 2 bases, leaving 12 bases between the germline ends. From germline, CDR1 is SGHAT and CDR2 FQDESV (reference sequence). The CDR3 is made up of 15 amino acids. The chain's CDR3 is CASSLDTTFAYEQYF. The CDR3 coding sequence is TGTGCCAGCAGCTTAGACACCACCTTCGCCTACGAGCAGTACTTC.

The V and J genes are TRBV5-4 and TRBJ2-7; D may be TRBD1 (5 bases). The CDR3 consists of 15 residues. In germline, CDR1 is SGHNT, CDR2 YYREEE (reference sequence). Trimming cost V 2 bases and J 2 bases, with 14 bases left between them. CDR3 sequence (DNA): TGTGCCAGCAGCTTTAGGACAACTCCTACCTACGAGCAGTACTTC. Amino acid sequence: CASSFRTTPTYEQYF. The variable domain in full, with the rest retrieved from reference TRBV5-4 and TRBJ2-7, is ETGVTQSPTHLIKTRGQQVTLRCSSQSGHNTVSWYQQALGQGPQFIFQYYREEENGRGNFPPRFSGLQFPNYSSELNVNALELDDSALYLCASSFRTTPTYEQYFGPGTRLTVT.

The V and J genes are TRBV5-4 and TRBJ2-2; 15 bases are shared with TRBD2. Germline V CDR1 and CDR2: SGHNT, YYREEE (reference sequence). The V gene end was trimmed by 4 bases and the J gene end by 6 bases; junction bases not matched to a gene: 4. This CDR3 contains 16 residues. CDR3 nucleotides: TGTGCCAGCAGCCCATGGACTAGCGGGAGGGCCGGGGAGCTGTTTTTT. Translation: CASSPWTSGRAGELFF.